This T cell receptor (beta chain) was profiled in a study of blood T cell repertoires in COVID-19. Trimming removed 2 bases at V and 3 bases at J, with 4 bases between. Germline loops: CDR1 KGHSH, CDR2 LQKENI. The CDR3 covers 13 residues. Sequencing used immunoSEQ multiplex PCR; TCRdb keeps in-frame clones, though not all of them. The sample lists 120,000 or so clones; around 89% were seen once. The source of this sequence is a man between 50 and 59 years old with acute or convalescent COVID-19. The sample comprised peripheral blood. The chain carries TRBV18 and TRBJ1-4, with D unresolved. The CDR3 DNA reads as TGTGCCAGCTCACCAGGAGCTAATGAAAAACTGTTTTTT. It encodes CASSPGANEKLFF. The full variable domain, with the rest looked up from reference TRBV18 and TRBJ1-4, is NAGVMQNPRHLVRRRGQEARLRCSPMKGHSHVYWYRQLPEEGLKFMVYLQKENIIDESGMPKERFSAEFPKEGPSILRIQQVVRGDSAAYFCASSPGANEKLFFGSGTQLSVL.